The entry that follows covers one T cell receptor (beta chain) sequence. This clone has only a few counts. Its antigen specificity is not known. There are no base qualities to consult, and no much larger clone falls within one base. The cohort comprised some 730 healthy bone marrow donors. At the time of sampling, all cohort members were nominally healthy, though unrecorded immune exposures were likely present. The donor tested CMV seronegative and was one of the 352 seronegative cohort members. A peripheral blood sample was provided by each donor, and peripheral blood mononuclear cells were used for TCR beta sequencing. Genomic DNA extraction from the blood cell samples was performed with the Qiagen DNeasy Blood Extraction Kit. Library prep was done by the immunoSEQ multiplex PCR assay. For the multiplex PCR, a mixture combining 60 forward primers for TCR Vbeta segments and 13 reverse primers for TCR Jbeta segments was used. Amplification of the CDR3 region of rearranged TCR beta genes was performed with a multiplex PCR assay on genomic DNA. On the Illumina HiSeq System, the amplified TCR beta libraries were sequenced as 87-base-pair reads. The source study handled its data this way. Across the 600 to 700 repertoires, a later analysis counted around 80 million unique TCR beta chains, approximately 10 million of which were shared by at least two donors. Raw reads were error-corrected and collapsed into unique sequences by a nearest-neighbor algorithm in which closely related sequences were merged to remove PCR and sequencing errors. CDR3 sequences were aligned to IMGT reference sequences to assign V, D and J gene segments. For a sequence to be retained, at least a six-nucleotide match to both a V gene segment and a J gene segment was required. A rearrangement was called productive if the CDR3 had no stop codons and remained in frame with V and J, and every other rearrangement was called non-productive. Following IMGT convention, CDR3 was defined as the stretch from the second conserved V-encoded cysteine up to the conserved J-encoded phenylalanine. In an earlier analysis of around 640 of the donors, sequences lacking an unambiguous match to a single V gene segment were excluded. In an earlier analysis of 500 to 750 of the donors, V segments were called functional above 56.7% productive rearrangements and were called segregating when the between-donor standard deviation exceeded 5%. A statistical classification framework was developed to diagnose cytomegalovirus status using the catalog of TCR beta chain sequences. V and J gene assignment, in a later analysis, came from comparing TCR nucleotide sequences with IMGT/GENE-DB human TR gene sequences. The TCRdist pipeline was used in a later analysis to assign CDR3 sequences and most-parsimonious VDJ recombination scenarios. A later analysis defined each TCR beta chain by its CDR3 amino acid sequence plus V-gene family, and excluded reads lacking a unique V-gene family. In a later analysis, a few hundred highly shared, low-generation-probability nucleotide sequences were removed to address suspected cross-contamination and a sequencing artifact. For each public chain, a later analysis derived a clonal expansion index from normalized ranks of inferred template counts within each repertoire. In a later analysis, generation probabilities were computed with a VDJ recombination model fitted to out-of-frame rearrangements, and the resulting probabilities were checked against IGoR. Hypergeometric tests were used in a later analysis to score TCR-TCR, TCR-HLA and TCR-CMV co-occurrence, with a repertoire-size bias correction applied to the TCR pairs. A later analysis estimated false discovery rates by permuting HLA or CMV assignments 20 times. In a later analysis, co-occurring TCRs were grouped using DBSCAN, and TCRdist sequence similarity was added for clustering within HLA-allele-positive subsets. Repertoires with fewer than 30,000 or more than 120,000 public chains were left out of co-occurrence clustering, as were five repertoires with anomalous nucleotide sharing. The clones in this table, taken by TCRdb from immuneACCESS, are in-frame only. Not every clone is retained; where verified, under half of the shortfall comes from an unresolved V gene, and the cause of the rest is unknown. That table supplies the V and J calls and clone size; D and trimming were determined from the DNA. This sample comprises fewer than 250,000 clones, 70% to 90% of them detected only once. Approximately 2.8% of the sample comes from the top ten.

This sample stems from a study of cytomegalovirus exposure and HLA in healthy donors (TCRdb year 2017). With respect to the entire study: In an earlier analysis of 550 to 750 of the donors, approximately 260 Gb of sequence data and 117 million unique TCR beta sequences from about 179 million T cells were reported. An early release that covered fewer than 750 HLA-typed donors contained about 290 gigabases of sequencing data and tens of millions of unique TCR sequences. The genetic ancestry cluster associated with self-reported Caucasian donors included 81% of the roughly 400 genotyped donors. The aim of the study was to test whether cataloging public T cell receptors could identify signatures of past pathogen exposure. The study profiled the T cell repertoires of more than 500 subjects by immunosequencing and related them to cytomegalovirus serostatus. Along with the roughly 700-subject first cohort, a separate validation cohort of over 90 different subjects was used. High-throughput TCR immunosequencing, statistical association of individual TCRs with disease status, and machine learning were combined to predict cytomegalovirus infection status. A later analysis re-analyzed previously published TCR beta repertoires from about 730 donors and added high-resolution HLA genotyping to study TCR occurrence patterns. Rather than drawing on any new phenotypic data, the later analysis identified candidate immune exposures from TCR beta sequences and the way those sequences occurred across donors. To decide whether each TCR beta V gene segment behaved as functional or pseudogenic, an earlier analysis of some 580 of the donors relied on high-throughput TCR beta sequencing. Alongside the repertoire data, information on donor age, sex, ethnicity and CMV serostatus was compiled. A later genetic analysis used genome-wide SNP genotypes for 398 of the 666 donors, treating that subset as a discovery cohort. Every discovery cohort repertoire had been produced on one sequencing platform. Class I and class II HLA loci were covered by the typing at four-digit resolution. Typing coverage differed by locus: A, B, C, DRB1 and DQB1 were typed in roughly 620-630 donors, DQA1 in 500 to 550, DPA1 in over 600, and DPB1 in just under 480. Because of strong linkage in the cohort, roughly five DR-DQ haplotypes were treated as single units for association and clustering. Among 398 genotyped donors of the cohort, an average of approximately 250,000 unique TCR beta nucleotide sequences were sequenced per donor, roughly 18% of them non-productive.

On the study overall, not on this receptor specifically: In a later analysis, HLA-associated TCR beta chains showed more clonal expansion and lower generation probabilities than non-associated chains that were equally common. In an earlier analysis of 587 of the donors, most TCR beta V segments appeared in productive rearrangements about 87% or about 30% of the time, broadly matching IMGT annotations. A later analysis found that most CMV-associated TCR beta chains appeared HLA-restricted, with HLA associations seemingly driven largely by CMV exposure. When HLA alleles, especially DR and DQ, strongly co-occurred, TCR associations were difficult to assign to individual alleles. In a later analysis, the rate of TCR association differed among HLA loci, with DRB1 alleles having the most associated TCRs and HLA-C alleles having the fewest. A later analysis reported that several top co-occurrence clusters appeared linked to parvovirus B19, influenza, CMV and Epstein-Barr virus. Across donors, most TCR sequences were observed very rarely, whereas some public TCRs were present in many individuals. In a later genetic analysis, a missense DCLRE1C variant was associated with V-gene and J-gene trimming of TCR beta chains, and the association was replicated in an independent cohort. A cluster of highly shared sequence variants was judged likely to represent a technical artifact of the sequencing pipeline. The cohort was sequenced for TCR beta chains only, and without alpha or paired-chain data the features that could be detected were limited. Because counts were too low, about 15 rarely observed V segments, including chromosome 9 orphons, were left out of the earlier analysis of a few hundred of the donors. At a false discovery rate of 0.05, a later analysis linked 16,951 TCR beta sequences to specific HLA alleles. In a later genetic analysis, fewer N-insertions in productive TCRs were reported among donors in an Asian-associated ancestry cluster than the roughly 700-donor mean. Three of the identified cytomegalovirus-associated TCR beta chains were confirmed in vitro to be specific for cytomegalovirus antigens. Because some donors lacked HLA typing at each locus, the association tests relied only on the typed subset. The classifier was reported to diagnose cytomegalovirus status with high specificity and sensitivity in both the original and validation cohorts. The only immune exposure information available for the cohort was CMV serostatus. Because the 87-base-pair reads could not distinguish some IMGT-functional V segments, including TRBV6-2 and TRBV6-3, those segments were excluded. The study gave a list of roughly 150 TCR beta chains associated with cytomegalovirus. Correlated functional status among segregating V segments might reflect linkage disequilibrium, but an unknown experimental factor could not be ruled out. The authors suggested that the approach could potentially be extended to other disease states and immunological phenotypes. Sequencing depth was assumed to be roughly uniform across donors in the presence/absence analyses, though that assumption may not hold. A further reported finding was that TCR beta sequences accurately predicted the HLA-A and HLA-B alleles for most subjects in the first cohort.

The germline V gene yields SGHDT for CDR1 and YYEEEE for CDR2. V is cut by 7 bases and J by 1 base, and the space between the germline ends is 14 bases. There are 14 amino acids in the CDR3, from cysteine to phenylalanine inclusive. The read is trimmed to its CDR3 DNA, 42 bases read in frame from base 1. This sequence uses TRBV5-6 and TRBJ1-1, with TRBD1 tentatively as D gene (5 bases match). The TCR originated in a man aged 30 to 45 in good health and CMV-seronegative. The sample comprised PBMCs. CDR3 reads: CASGGGPSNTEAFF. The DNA reads TGTGCCAGCGGGGGGGGACCCTCGAACACTGAAGCTTTCTTT.